This T cell receptor beta chain appears in the sequencing data of a study of blood T cell repertoires in COVID-19 (dated by TCRdb to the early 2020s). For the study in its entirety: The collaborator samples originated in the United States, Italy and Spain and spanned the acute and convalescent phases of COVID-19. The material from the prospective study consisted of cDNA or gDNA derived from T cells, B-cell-depleted T cells, or PBMCs. The dataset comprised deeply sampled blood TCRbeta repertoires from subjects exposed to, actively infected with, or recovered from COVID-19. The repertoires were released in a freely available public database meant as a resource for research on the immune response to SARS-CoV-2. The samples were drawn from the first 160 participants of the ongoing ImmuneRACE study and from 950 to 1,500 subjects provided by 6 global collaborators. A de-identified subject ID, COVID-19 status, age in years and sex were almost always included in the sample metadata. Where HLA class I and class II types were available, the types were taken from metadata supplied by the sample provider, not from assay-based typing. Findings and caveats that apply to the study as a whole: Clinical and demographic metadata were provided uncurated, with the amount varying by source and participant.

The immunoSEQ Assay, a bias-controlled multiplex PCR, was used to amplify TCRbeta CDR3 regions from genomic DNA. The source study handled its data this way. Nucleated cell counts per sample were estimated from amplification of reference gene primers within the assay. Sequence reads were collapsed and filtered to measure the absolute abundance of every unique TCRbeta CDR3 rearrangement. Productive Simpson clonality was computed per sample as the square root of Simpson's diversity index over productive rearrangements. TCRdb provides this immuneACCESS table in a form limited to in-frame rearrangements. Some clones are lacking; in checked studies, under half of them reflect an unresolved V gene, and why the rest are absent is not known. V, J and clone size are taken as reported in that table, and D and trimming were inferred from the DNA itself. Across this sample there are tens of thousands of clones, with around 80% seen only once. Of the sample, roughly 13% falls within the top ten clones.

As regards this clone: Which antigen it targets is not known. There are no base qualities to consult, and no much larger clone falls within one base.

Each collaborating institution followed its own protocols to collect whole blood in K2EDTA tubes. Collaborator samples were shipped for TCRbeta analysis as frozen whole blood, isolated PBMCs, or DNA extracted from either sample type. The material sequenced was peripheral blood. The sequence came from a man aged 55-75 years with active COVID-19.

CDR3 loop: CASSLDLGRGLNTEAFF. The nucleotide sequence reads TGTGCCAGCAGCTTAGATCTTGGCAGGGGACTAAACACTGAAGCTTTCTTT. The chain links TRBV11-3 with TRBJ1-1; a weak D assignment points to TRBD1 (6 bases agree). The CDR1 and CDR2 encoded by the germline V gene are SGHNT and YENEEA. The CDR3 spans 17 residues, from the cysteine through the phenylalanine. CDR3 DNA only is kept here, 51 bases in frame from base 1. Trimming at the junction amounts to 0 bases on V and 2 bases on J, and the germline ends lie 16 bases apart.